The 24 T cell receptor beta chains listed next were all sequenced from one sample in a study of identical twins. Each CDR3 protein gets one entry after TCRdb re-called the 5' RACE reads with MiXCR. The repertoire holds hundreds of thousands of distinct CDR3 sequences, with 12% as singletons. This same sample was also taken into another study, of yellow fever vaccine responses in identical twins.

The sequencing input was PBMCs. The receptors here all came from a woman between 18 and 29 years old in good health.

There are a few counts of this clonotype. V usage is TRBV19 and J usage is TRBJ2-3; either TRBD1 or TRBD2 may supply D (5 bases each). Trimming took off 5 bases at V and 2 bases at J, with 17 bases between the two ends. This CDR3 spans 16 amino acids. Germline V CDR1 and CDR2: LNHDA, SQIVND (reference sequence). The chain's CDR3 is CASSSSGTDHTDTQYF. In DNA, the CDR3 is TGTGCCAGTAGTTCCTCCGGGACGGATCACACAGATACGCAGTATTTT.

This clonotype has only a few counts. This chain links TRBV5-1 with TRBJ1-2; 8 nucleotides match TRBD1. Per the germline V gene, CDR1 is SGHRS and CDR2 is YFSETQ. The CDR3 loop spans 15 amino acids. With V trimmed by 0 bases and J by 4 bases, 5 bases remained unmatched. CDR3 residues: CASSLADRDAYGYTF. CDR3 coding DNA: TGCGCCAGCAGCTTGGCGGACAGGGACGCCTATGGCTACACCTTC.

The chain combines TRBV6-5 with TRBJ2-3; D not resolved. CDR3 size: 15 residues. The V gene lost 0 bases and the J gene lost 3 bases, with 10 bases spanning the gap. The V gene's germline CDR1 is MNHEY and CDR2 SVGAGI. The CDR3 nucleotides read TGTGCCAGCAGTTACTCCAGGCAGGTTACAGATACGCAGTATTTT. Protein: CASSYSRQVTDTQYF.

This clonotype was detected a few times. The CDR3 nucleotides read TGTGCTAGTGGTTTGGCTCGGACTAGCGGGAGTAGCGACGAGCAGTACTTC. It is translated as CASGLARTSGSSDEQYF. The chain joins TRBV12-5 to TRBJ2-7; TRBD2 matches 13 bases. Germline CDR1 reads LGHNT; CDR2 reads FRNRAP. This CDR3 contains 17 residues. V was pared by 1 base and J by 5 bases, with 8 bases of the junction left unmatched.

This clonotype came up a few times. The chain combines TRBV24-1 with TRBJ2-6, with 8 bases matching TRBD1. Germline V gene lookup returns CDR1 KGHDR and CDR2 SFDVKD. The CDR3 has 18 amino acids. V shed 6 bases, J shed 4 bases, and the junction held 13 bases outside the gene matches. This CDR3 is CATSIPGQVPRGANVLTF. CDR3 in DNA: TGTGCCACCAGTATCCCGGGACAGGTCCCGAGAGGGGCCAACGTCCTGACTTTC.

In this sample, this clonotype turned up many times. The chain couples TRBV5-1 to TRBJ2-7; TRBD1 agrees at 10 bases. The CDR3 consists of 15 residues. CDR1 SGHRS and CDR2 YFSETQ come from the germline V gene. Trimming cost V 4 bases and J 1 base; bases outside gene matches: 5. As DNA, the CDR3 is TGCGCCAGCAGCCCACGGGACAGGGGTTCCTACGAGCAGTACTTC. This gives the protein CASSPRDRGSYEQYF.

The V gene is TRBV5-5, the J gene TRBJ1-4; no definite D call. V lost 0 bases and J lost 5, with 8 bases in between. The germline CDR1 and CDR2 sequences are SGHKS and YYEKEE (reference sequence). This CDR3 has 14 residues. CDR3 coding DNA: TGTGCCAGCAGCTTGGGAGGGTTAAATGAAAAACTGTTTTTT. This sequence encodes CASSLGGLNEKLFF.

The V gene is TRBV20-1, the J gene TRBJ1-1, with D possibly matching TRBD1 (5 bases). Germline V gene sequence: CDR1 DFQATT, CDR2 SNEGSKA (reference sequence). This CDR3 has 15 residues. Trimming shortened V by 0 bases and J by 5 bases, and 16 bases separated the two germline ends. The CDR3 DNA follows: TGCAGTGCTAGAGATCTTAACAGGTCCGAGACTGAAGCTTTCTTT. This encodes CSARDLNRSETEAFF.

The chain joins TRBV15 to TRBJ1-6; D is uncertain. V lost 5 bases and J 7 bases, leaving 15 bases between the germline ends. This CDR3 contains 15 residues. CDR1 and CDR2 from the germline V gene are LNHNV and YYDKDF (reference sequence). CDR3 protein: CATSFDRLPNSPLHF. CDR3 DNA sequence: TGTGCCACCAGCTTCGATAGACTCCCGAATTCACCCCTCCACTTT.

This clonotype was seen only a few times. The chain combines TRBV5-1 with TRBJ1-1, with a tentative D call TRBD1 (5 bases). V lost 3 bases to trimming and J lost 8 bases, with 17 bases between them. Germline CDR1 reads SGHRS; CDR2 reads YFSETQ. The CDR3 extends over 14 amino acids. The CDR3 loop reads CASSYERPTEEAFF. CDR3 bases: TGCGCCAGCAGCTACGAACGACCGACAGAGGAAGCTTTCTTT.

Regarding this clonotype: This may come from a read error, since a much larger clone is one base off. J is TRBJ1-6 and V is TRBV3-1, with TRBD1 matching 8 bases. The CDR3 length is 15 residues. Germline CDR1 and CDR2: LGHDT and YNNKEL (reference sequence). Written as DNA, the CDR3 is TGTGCCACCAGCCAAGGGACAGGAACAAATTCACCCCTCCACTTT. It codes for CATSQGTGTNSPLHF.

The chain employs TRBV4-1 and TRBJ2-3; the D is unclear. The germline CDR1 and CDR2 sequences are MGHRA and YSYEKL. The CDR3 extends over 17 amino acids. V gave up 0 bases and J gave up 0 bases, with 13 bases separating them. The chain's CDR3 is CASSQESSRTSTDTQYF. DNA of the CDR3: TGCGCCAGCAGCCAAGAGAGTAGCAGAACTAGCACAGATACGCAGTATTTT.

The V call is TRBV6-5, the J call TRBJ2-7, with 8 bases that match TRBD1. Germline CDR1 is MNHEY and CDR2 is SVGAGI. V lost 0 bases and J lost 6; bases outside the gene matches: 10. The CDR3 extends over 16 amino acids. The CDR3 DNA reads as TGTGCCAGCAGTTACTCCACAGGGGGAGAGGCCCTCGAGCAGTACTTC. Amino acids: CASSYSTGGEALEQYF.

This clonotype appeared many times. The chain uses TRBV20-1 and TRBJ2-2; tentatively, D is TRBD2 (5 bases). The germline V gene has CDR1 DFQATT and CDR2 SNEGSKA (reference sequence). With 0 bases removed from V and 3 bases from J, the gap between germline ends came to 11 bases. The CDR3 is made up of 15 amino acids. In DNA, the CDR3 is TGCAGTGCTAGAGATGTCCGGGAAGACACCGGGGAGCTGTTTTTT. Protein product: CSARDVREDTGELFF.

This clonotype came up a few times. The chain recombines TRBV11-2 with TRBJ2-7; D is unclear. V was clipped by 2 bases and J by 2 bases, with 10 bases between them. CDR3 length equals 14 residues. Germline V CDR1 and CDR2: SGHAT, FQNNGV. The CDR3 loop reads CASSLNSIPYEQYF. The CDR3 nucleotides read TGTGCCAGCAGCTTAAACTCGATCCCCTACGAGCAGTACTTC.

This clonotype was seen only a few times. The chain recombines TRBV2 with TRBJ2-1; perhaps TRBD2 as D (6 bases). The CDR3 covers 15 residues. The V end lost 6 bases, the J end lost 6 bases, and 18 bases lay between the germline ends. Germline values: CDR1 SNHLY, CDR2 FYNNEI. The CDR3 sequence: CASRPPPGTRNEQFF. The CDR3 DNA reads TGTGCCAGCAGGCCTCCCCCCGGGACTCGCAATGAGCAGTTCTTC.

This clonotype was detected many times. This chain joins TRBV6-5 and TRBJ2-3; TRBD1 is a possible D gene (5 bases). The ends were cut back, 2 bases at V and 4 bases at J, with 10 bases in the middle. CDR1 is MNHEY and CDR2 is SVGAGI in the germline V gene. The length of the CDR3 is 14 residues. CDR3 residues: CASSYRRQSDTQYF. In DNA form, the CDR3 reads TGTGCCAGCAGTTACCGCCGACAGTCAGATACGCAGTATTTT.

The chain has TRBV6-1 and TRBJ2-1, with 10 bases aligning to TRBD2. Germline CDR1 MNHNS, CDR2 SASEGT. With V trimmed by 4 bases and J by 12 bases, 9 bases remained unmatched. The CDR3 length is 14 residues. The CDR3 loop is CASSGTAGGARQFF. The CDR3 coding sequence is TGTGCCAGCAGTGGAACAGCGGGAGGGGCTAGGCAGTTCTTC.

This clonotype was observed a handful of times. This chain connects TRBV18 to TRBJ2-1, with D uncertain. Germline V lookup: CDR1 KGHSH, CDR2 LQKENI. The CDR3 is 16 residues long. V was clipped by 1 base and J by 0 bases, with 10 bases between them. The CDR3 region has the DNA TGTGCCAGCTCACCACTCCACATAGACTCCTACAATGAGCAGTTCTTC. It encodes CASSPLHIDSYNEQFF. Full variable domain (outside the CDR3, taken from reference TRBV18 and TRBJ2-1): NAGVMQNPRHLVRRRGQEARLRCSPMKGHSHVYWYRQLPEEGLKFMVYLQKENIIDESGMPKERFSAEFPKEGPSILRIQQVVRGDSAAYFCASSPLHIDSYNEQFFGPGTRLTVL.

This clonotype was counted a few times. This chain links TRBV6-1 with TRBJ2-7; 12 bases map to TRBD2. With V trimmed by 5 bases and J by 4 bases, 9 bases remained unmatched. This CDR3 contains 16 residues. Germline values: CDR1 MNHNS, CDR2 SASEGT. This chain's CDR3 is CASSQYGLAGFYEQYF. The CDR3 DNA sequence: TGTGCCAGCAGTCAATACGGACTAGCGGGATTTTACGAGCAGTACTTC.

The CDR3 DNA is TGTGCCAGCTCATCAACCGTGCACACCGGGGAGCTGTTTTTT. Translated: CASSSTVHTGELFF. The chain has TRBV18 and TRBJ2-2; D is ambiguous. The CDR3 is made up of 14 amino acids. Per the germline V gene, CDR1 is KGHSH and CDR2 is LQKENI. Trimming cost V 5 bases and J 3 bases, with 10 bases left between them.

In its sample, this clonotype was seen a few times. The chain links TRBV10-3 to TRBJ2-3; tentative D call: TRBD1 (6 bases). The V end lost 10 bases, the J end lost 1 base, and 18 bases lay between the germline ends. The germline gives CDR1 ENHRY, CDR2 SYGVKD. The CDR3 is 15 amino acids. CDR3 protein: CATGELELGTDTQYF. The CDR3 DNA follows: TGTGCCACAGGGGAACTAGAATTAGGCACAGATACGCAGTATTTT.

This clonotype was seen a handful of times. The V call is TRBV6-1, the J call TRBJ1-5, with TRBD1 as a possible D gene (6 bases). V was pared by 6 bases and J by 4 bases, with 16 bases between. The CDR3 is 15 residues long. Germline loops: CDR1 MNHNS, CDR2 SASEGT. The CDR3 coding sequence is TGTGCCAGCAGGTCAGAGACAGGTTTTAATCAGCCCCAGCATTTT. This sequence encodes CASRSETGFNQPQHF.

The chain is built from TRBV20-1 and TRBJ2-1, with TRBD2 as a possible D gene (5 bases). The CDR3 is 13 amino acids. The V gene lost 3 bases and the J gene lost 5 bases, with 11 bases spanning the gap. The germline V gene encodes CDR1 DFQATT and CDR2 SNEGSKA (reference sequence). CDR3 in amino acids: CSASKGSHNEQFF. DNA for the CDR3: TGCAGTGCTAGTAAAGGGAGTCACAATGAGCAGTTCTTC.